The clone carrying this TCR beta chain was counted only a few times. The antigen remains unidentified. Building the TCR beta libraries relied on iRepertoire HTBI primers, and CDR3 regions underwent Arm-PCR. TCRdb reanalysed the multiplex PCR reads using MiXCR and keeps one entry per CDR3 protein. The sample has about 460,000 distinct CDR3 sequences, under 25% seen once. The CDR3 runs 13 residues. Trimming stripped 7 bases from V and 8 bases from J, with 17 bases between. Germline V lookup: CDR1 MNHNS, CDR2 SASEGT. This sample is part of a study of regulatory T cells in long-lasting Graves disease. Findings and limits, study-wide: Favored usage of TRBV28, TRBJ1-2 and TRBJ2-5 was recorded in persistent disease. Persistent Graves' patients showed less TCR diversity than newly diagnosed patients showed. Whereas 950 to 1,000 public clonotypes were shared by new patients, persistent patients shared more, at under 3,000.

Time point noted: persistent/refractory GD, antithyroid drugs over 5 years with positive TRAb. PBMCs provided the RNA from which the TCR library was made. The authors diagnosed Graves' disease using American Thyroid Association guidelines. The TCR comes from a female donor with Graves disease. The rearrangement links TRBV6-1 to TRBJ1-1; tentative D call: TRBD1 (5 bases). The specimen comprised peripheral blood mononuclear cells (PBMCs), sampled when the disease was refractory, from a patient treated with antithyroid drugs. In DNA form, the CDR3 reads TGTGCCAGCACCAAGGGCGGGGGGTTAGAAGCTTTCTTT. It encodes CASTKGGGLEAFF.